This T cell receptor (beta chain) was obtained from a study of shared clonotypes between healthy human individuals. Comments on this clone: This CDR3 is also generated by other DNA sequences in the sample.

The protocol was immunoSEQ multiplex PCR, while the TCRdb copy is restricted to in-frame clones and leaves out a portion. The sample shows about 680,000 clones, 60% to 75% of them seen only once. The sequencing sample was made of memory CD4+ T cells sorted from blood. Subset: CD45RA-negative fraction. The receptor's source is a woman under 40 in good health.

CDR3 in DNA: TGTGCCAGCTCACCGGGACCGGACACTGAAGCTTTCTTT. Translated: CASSPGPDTEAFF. V and J are TRBV18 and TRBJ1-1; a weak D match, TRBD1 (5 bases). Deletions cut 3 bases from V and 3 bases from J, with 8 bases between. This CDR3 is built from 13 residues. Germline V gene lookup returns CDR1 KGHSH and CDR2 LQKENI.